A single sample is the source of the 16 T cell receptor beta chains below, sequenced in a study of T cell responses to AZD1222 COVID-19 vaccine listed by TCRdb under 2021. The sample's time point label, in plain terms: baseline before first vaccination. Libraries were built with the immunoSEQ multiplex PCR assay. Sourced from immuneACCESS, this table was stored by TCRdb with only in-frame sequences that have V and J called. A share of the clones is absent; for the studies checked, an unresolved V gene accounts for under half, and the remainder has no known explanation. For this sample there are 100,000 to 130,000 clones; 87% appear just once. The ten largest account for 3.5% to 4.5% of the sample. Sequences were derived from peripheral blood, sampled on day 0 of AZD1222 vaccination. The source of these receptors is an adult in good health.

The chain combines TRBV2 with TRBJ2-7, with 9 bases fitting TRBD2. The junction had 12 bases not matched to a gene; V was cut back by 3 bases and J by 3 bases. The length of the CDR3 is 17 residues. Germline loops: CDR1 SNHLY, CDR2 FYNNEI. In nucleotides, the CDR3 is TGTGCCAGCAGTGATATAAGCGGGAGGACCCTCGGCTACGAGCAGTACTTC. Protein: CASSDISGRTLGYEQYF.

This clone showed up just once. The chain carries TRBV6-1 and TRBJ1-6; 8 bases are shared with TRBD1. Germline V gene data show CDR1 as MNHNS and CDR2 as SASEGT. The CDR3 totals 18 residues. The junction had 11 bases not matched to a gene; V was cut back by 0 bases and J by 7 bases. The CDR3, as DNA: TGTGCCAGCAGTGAAGCCTGGGCGGGACAGGTTAAGAATTCACCCCTCCACTTT. It yields the protein CASSEAWAGQVKNSPLHF.

CDR3 DNA sequence: TGTGCCAGCAGCAGTGGCGGCGCCCCTTACTATGGCTACACCTTC. This gives the protein CASSSGGAPYYGYTF. The chain is built from TRBV13 and TRBJ1-2; D gene uncertain. This CDR3 contains 15 residues. Germline CDR1 PRHDT, CDR2 FYEKMQ (reference sequence). V lost 5 bases and J lost 3, with 16 bases in between.

The chain has TRBV6-2 or TRBV6-3 and TRBJ1-5; D remains ambiguous. The CDR3 sequence is 13 residues long. Trimming took 6 bases from V and 2 from J, leaving 8 bases between them. Germline CDR1 is MNHEY and CDR2 is SVGEGT. The DNA of the CDR3 is TGTGCCAGCAGCGTAGCGGGCAATCAGCCCCAGCATTTT. Its translation is CASSVAGNQPQHF.

This chain links TRBV11-3 with TRBJ2-1, with no clear D. The CDR3 is 13 amino acids. V lost 5 bases to trimming and J lost 4 bases, with 9 bases between them. CDR1 and CDR2 from the germline V gene are SGHNT and YENEEA. CDR3 region: CASSPGPYNEQFF. The CDR3 bases are TGTGCCAGCAGCCCCGGGCCGTACAATGAGCAGTTCTTC.

V gene TRBV30 combines with J gene TRBJ1-3; TRBD1 matches at 9 bases. Per germline, CDR1 GTSNPN and CDR2 SVGIG (reference sequence). The CDR3 is made up of 18 amino acids. The V and J ends lost 4 bases and 2 bases, in that order; junction bases with no gene match: 15. Here the CDR3 reads CAWTLPTGGVRPGNTIYF. The CDR3 nucleotides are TGTGCCTGGACTCTCCCGACAGGGGGAGTTAGACCTGGAAACACCATATATTTT.

This chain uses TRBV10-3 with TRBJ1-5, with D unresolved. Trimming removed 0 bases at V and 7 bases at J, with 10 bases between. The CDR3 covers 14 residues. Germline CDR1 is ENHRY and CDR2 is SYGVKD. The CDR3, as DNA: TGTGCCATCAGTGAGTCAGGGTCGGAGCAGCCCCAGCATTTT. Residues: CAISESGSEQPQHF.

This sequence joins TRBV10-3 and TRBJ1-1; perhaps TRBD1 as D (6 bases). Trimming shortened V by 10 bases and J by 2 bases, and 17 bases separated the two germline ends. The CDR3 sequence is 14 residues long. Germline CDR1 ENHRY, CDR2 SYGVKD. This CDR3 is CATLGTLINTEAFF. DNA of the CDR3: TGTGCCACCCTCGGGACACTAATTAACACTGAAGCTTTCTTT.

Only one count was recorded for this clone. The J gene is TRBJ2-3, the V gene TRBV18, with D perhaps given as TRBD1 or TRBD2 (5 bases each). The CDR3 spans 13 residues. V was clipped by 4 bases and J by 1 base, with 6 bases between them. Germline V gives CDR1 KGHSH, CDR2 LQKENI. CDR3 nucleotide sequence: TGTGCCAGCTCACGGGACCGCACAGATACGCAGTATTTT. Translation gives CASSRDRTDTQYF.

This chain uses TRBV10-3 with TRBJ1-5; 11 bases are shared with TRBD1. V was pared by 6 bases and J by 6 bases, with 7 bases of the junction left unmatched. This CDR3 has 15 residues. Per the germline V gene, CDR1 is ENHRY and CDR2 is SYGVKD. CDR3 sequence reads: CAISEGQGGSQPQHF. The CDR3 DNA is TGTGCCATCAGCGAGGGACAGGGGGGTTCTCAGCCCCAGCATTTT.

The CDR3 region has the DNA TGTGCCAGCAGCTTGCAGGCGGCCGGGGAGCTGTTTTTT. Translating gives CASSLQAAGELFF. The rearrangement links TRBV7-6 to TRBJ2-2; D is ambiguous. This CDR3 is 13 amino acids long. The V and J ends lost 3 bases and 6 bases respectively, with 8 bases between them. Germline V gene sequence: CDR1 SGHVS, CDR2 FNYEAQ.

The V gene is TRBV11-2, the J gene TRBJ2-2; D may match TRBD1 or TRBD2 (5 bases each). Germline V gives CDR1 SGHAT, CDR2 FQNNGV. V lost 7 bases, J lost 0 bases, and 12 bases lay in between. This CDR3 is built from 15 residues. CDR3 amino acids: CASNPGATNTGELFF. DNA for the CDR3: TGTGCCAGCAACCCCGGGGCCACGAACACCGGGGAGCTGTTTTTT.

The chain is built from TRBV9 and TRBJ2-2; weak D call: TRBD1 (6 bases). Germline V gene lookup returns CDR1 SGDLS and CDR2 YYNGEE. The CDR3 loop spans 15 amino acids. V lost 4 bases and J 3 bases, leaving 13 bases between the germline ends. CDR3 DNA sequence: TGTGCCAGCAGCAACCAACAGGGTGACACCGGGGAGCTGTTTTTT. Protein sequence: CASSNQQGDTGELFF.

The V gene is TRBV6-4, the J gene TRBJ2-1, with TRBD2 matching over 8 bases. CDR1 is MRHNA, CDR2 SNTAGT, per germline. J gave up 7 bases and V 3 bases, and 8 bases lay outside the gene matches. This CDR3 has 15 amino acids. The CDR3 reads CASSDRSGGVNEQFF. The CDR3 nucleotides read TGTGCCAGCAGTGATCGGTCCGGGGGGGTTAATGAGCAGTTCTTC.

V is TRBV5-1 and J is TRBJ1-1, with a possible D match to TRBD1 (5 bases). CDR1 and CDR2 (germline): SGHRS, YFSETQ. V was pared by 4 bases and J by 6 bases, with 16 bases between. This CDR3 is 14 amino acids long. The CDR3 sequence is CASSIGARLAEAFF. In nucleotides, the CDR3 is TGCGCCAGCAGCATCGGGGCCAGGCTCGCTGAAGCTTTCTTT.

V is TRBV7-2 and J is TRBJ1-1; 7 bases map to TRBD1. V was clipped by 5 bases and J by 0 bases; unmatched bases: 0. This CDR3 comprises 13 residues. The germline V gene encodes CDR1 SGHTA and CDR2 FQGNSA. CDR3 nucleotide sequence: TGTGCCAGCAGCCAGGGGGTGAACACTGAAGCTTTCTTT. Translated, it gives CASSQGVNTEAFF.